Sequencing of this T cell receptor (beta chain) was carried out in a study of blood T cell repertoires in COVID-19. Background on the study: Samples came from the United States, Italy and Spain, spanning acute and convalescent COVID-19. T cells, B-cell-depleted T cells, or PBMCs supplied cDNA or gDNA.

Sequencing was performed with immunoSEQ multiplex PCR; in TCRdb, only in-frame clones are kept and a portion is missing. The sample lists 300,000 to 400,000 clones, 85% to 90% occurring once. Material: PBMCs or T cells enriched from blood (not recorded which). This receptor was taken from a woman in her 30s with acute COVID-19.

For the CDR3, the DNA is TGCGCCAGCAGTGAGTGGACTAGCGGACTCTCCTACGAGCAGTACTTC. This gives the protein CASSEWTSGLSYEQYF. J is TRBJ2-7 and V is TRBV10-1, with 10 positions matching TRBD2. Germline V gene data show CDR1 as WNHNN and CDR2 as SYGVQD (reference sequence). Losses at the gene ends were 1 base for V and 0 bases for J; bases not matched to a gene: 3. CDR3 length equals 16 residues.